What follows are 31 T cell receptor beta chains derived from one specimen sequenced in a study of OX40 agonist ivuxolimab in advanced cancers. Produced via immunoSEQ multiplex PCR; TCRdb's table is partial and in-frame only. The table records over 70,000 clones, 85% to 90% of them present only once. This specimen was CD4+ or CD8+ T cells sorted from blood, taken in a trial of the OX40 agonist ivuxolimab. These receptors came from an adult with an advanced solid tumor such as melanoma, head and neck, liver or kidney cancer.

This clone was recorded once. The chain employs TRBV30 and TRBJ1-5; TRBD1 aligns across 7 bases. V was pared by 2 bases and J by 7 bases, with 5 bases of the junction left unmatched. The CDR3 loop spans 13 amino acids. Germline V lookup: CDR1 GTSNPN, CDR2 SVGIG (reference sequence). CDR3 region: CAWSRTGYQPQHF. DNA of the CDR3: TGTGCCTGGAGTAGGACAGGCTACCAGCCCCAGCATTTT.

CDR3 region: CASKYNVVTGELFF. In DNA, the CDR3 is TGTGCCAGCAAGTACAATGTGGTGACCGGGGAGCTGTTTTTT. The V and J genes are TRBV19 and TRBJ2-2, with no clear D. The germline V gene encodes CDR1 LNHDA and CDR2 SQIVND (reference sequence). The CDR3 extends over 14 amino acids. V lost 9 bases to trimming and J lost 5 bases, with 16 bases between them.

This clone has a handful of counts. The chain carries TRBV10-3 and TRBJ1-5, with 7 bases matching TRBD1. Germline CDR1 and CDR2: ENHRY and SYGVKD. The ends lost 2 bases at V and 5 bases at J; junction bases unmatched: 3. The CDR3 totals 14 residues. The CDR3: CAISETGADQPQHF. As DNA, the CDR3 is TGTGCCATCAGTGAGACAGGGGCGGATCAGCCCCAGCATTTT.

The chain recombines TRBV27 with TRBJ2-5; D is undetermined. The DNA end is more similar to TRBJ2-7, so the J call may be wrong. CDR1 is MNHEY, CDR2 SMNVEV, per germline (reference sequence). This CDR3 is 12 amino acids long. The CDR3 loop reads CASYEDPYEQYF. The CDR3 DNA is TGTGCCAGCTATGAGGACCCCTACGAGCAGTACTTC.

The chain has TRBV5-6 and TRBJ2-7; D ambiguous. This CDR3 region has 13 residues. V lost 3 bases to trimming and J lost 6 bases, with 13 bases between them. Germline V gene lookup returns CDR1 SGHDT and CDR2 YYEEEE. The DNA of the CDR3 is TGTGCCAGCAGCTCCCGATGGGTAGGCGAGCAGTACTTC. Residues: CASSSRWVGEQYF.

The V call is TRBV6-5, the J call TRBJ2-7; no reliable D call. There are 12 residues in the CDR3. Trimming removed 6 bases at V and 5 bases at J, with 11 bases between. Germline V gene data show CDR1 as MNHEY and CDR2 as SVGAGI. CDR3 in DNA: TGTGCCAGCAGGACTCTTCGGGACGAGCAGTACTTC. It codes for CASRTLRDEQYF.

The V gene is TRBV7-8, the J gene TRBJ2-3, with 12 bases lining up with TRBD2. The CDR3 length is 18 residues. The V segment lost 1 base and the J segment 0 bases; nucleotides outside the gene matches: 5. CDR1 is SGHVS, CDR2 FQNEAQ, per germline. As DNA, the CDR3 is TGTGCCAGCAGCTTAGGGGGGACTAGCGGGTATAGCACAGATACGCAGTATTTT. It translates to CASSLGGTSGYSTDTQYF. The variable domain in full, completed from reference TRBV7-8 and TRBJ2-3, reads GAGVSQSPRYKVAKRGQDVALRCDPISGHVSLFWYQQALGQGPEFLTYFQNEAQLDKSGLPSDRFFAERPEGSVSTLKIQRTQQEDSAVYLCASSLGGTSGYSTDTQYFGPGTRLTVL.

This chain's CDR3 is CASSTSSGRGYEQFF. CDR3 nucleotide sequence: TGTGCCAGCAGCACGTCTAGCGGGAGGGGGTATGAGCAGTTCTTC. The chain recombines TRBV7-2 with TRBJ2-1; 12 nucleotides align to TRBD2. With V trimmed by 5 bases and J by 8 bases, 7 bases remained unmatched. The CDR3 length is 15 residues. Germline V gene sequence: CDR1 SGHTA, CDR2 FQGNSA.

There are a few counts of this clone. The chain is built from TRBV27 and TRBJ1-1, with a tentative D call TRBD1 (6 bases). This CDR3 is built from 17 residues. The germline V gene has CDR1 MNHEY and CDR2 SMNVEV (reference sequence). Trimming stripped 1 base from V and 2 bases from J, with 17 bases between. The CDR3 DNA follows: TGTGCCAGCAGTTTATTATTCGGACAGTGGCCCAACACTGAAGCTTTCTTT. The encoded protein is CASSLLFGQWPNTEAFF.

The chain has TRBV19 and TRBJ2-1; D is possibly TRBD1 (6 bases). CDR3 length: 15 amino acids. The V end lost 1 base, the J end lost 6 bases, and 13 bases lay between the germline ends. In germline, CDR1 is LNHDA, CDR2 SQIVND (reference sequence). CDR3 loop: CASSIGQVNSNEQFF. The CDR3 DNA follows: TGTGCCAGTAGTATAGGACAGGTCAATAGCAATGAGCAGTTCTTC. The full variable domain, completed using reference TRBV19 and TRBJ2-1, is DGGITQSPKYLFRKEGQNVTLSCEQNLNHDAMYWYRQDPGQGLRLIYYSQIVNDFQKGDIAEGYSVSREKKESFPLTVTSAQKNPTAFYLCASSIGQVNSNEQFFGPGTRLTVL.

This clone was seen a single time. The rearrangement joins TRBV6-5 to TRBJ2-7; D ambiguous. The germline V gene encodes CDR1 MNHEY and CDR2 SVGAGI. The CDR3 sequence is 13 residues long. V lost 2 bases to trimming and J lost 3 bases, with 8 bases between them. This chain's CDR3 is CASSYNPDYEQYF. DNA of the CDR3: TGTGCCAGCAGTTACAATCCCGACTACGAGCAGTACTTC.

This clone was seen more than once but under ten times. The rearrangement links TRBV28 to TRBJ1-4; no firm D call. Trimming cost V 0 bases and J 0 bases, with 11 bases left between them. CDR3 length equals 17 residues. From germline, CDR1 is MDHEN and CDR2 SYDVKM. The CDR3 DNA reads as TGTGCCAGCAGTTTATGGGGCGATGGGGCAACTAATGAAAAACTGTTTTTT. The encoded protein is CASSLWGDGATNEKLFF.

The CDR3 DNA follows: TGTGCCAGCAGCCCTTATAGCGGGGGCAGCTCCTACGAGCAGTACTTC. Translating it yields CASSPYSGGSSYEQYF. V and J are TRBV7-8 and TRBJ2-7; TRBD2 matches 9 bases. The CDR3 loop spans 16 amino acids. CDR1 and CDR2 (germline): SGHVS, FQNEAQ. V lost 5 bases, J lost 0 bases, and 8 bases stayed unmatched.

The chain carries TRBV9 and TRBJ2-5; D not resolved. The V end was cut by 3 bases, the J end by 0 bases, with 3 bases between. The germline gives CDR1 SGDLS, CDR2 YYNGEE. The CDR3 runs 12 residues. CDR3 sequence: CASSANQETQYF. The DNA of the CDR3 is TGTGCCAGCAGCGCGAACCAAGAGACCCAGTACTTC.

The genes are TRBV11-2 and TRBJ2-7; TRBD1 matches 10 bases. There are 15 residues in the CDR3. Germline CDR1 is SGHAT and CDR2 is FQNNGV. With V trimmed by 1 base and J by 6 bases, 6 bases remained unmatched. CDR3 loop: CASSLGRTGGSEQYF. In nucleotides, the CDR3 is TGTGCCAGCAGCTTAGGACGGACAGGGGGAAGCGAGCAGTACTTC.

This chain connects TRBV6-5 to TRBJ1-5; D is perhaps TRBD1 (5 bases). CDR3 length equals 15 residues. The V gene lost 2 bases and the J gene lost 3 bases, with 11 bases spanning the gap. CDR1 is MNHEY and CDR2 is SVGAGI in the germline V gene. The CDR3 region has the DNA TGTGCCAGCAGTTACGCGGGGGATCTCAATCAGCCCCAGCATTTT. Amino acid sequence: CASSYAGDLNQPQHF.

The chain employs TRBV5-6 and TRBJ1-1; D gene unclear. Germline lookup yields CDR1 SGHDT and CDR2 YYEEEE. The CDR3 totals 14 residues. Trimming pared 0 bases from V and 1 base from J, leaving 7 bases between. CDR3 sequence (DNA): TGTGCCAGCAGCTTGGGGAGGTGGAACACTGAAGCTTTCTTT. Its protein is CASSLGRWNTEAFF.

This chain joins TRBV7-3 and TRBJ2-7, with D possibly matching TRBD1 (5 bases). Germline V gives CDR1 SGHTA, CDR2 FQGTGA. V gave up 2 bases and J gave up 2 bases, with 10 bases separating them. This CDR3 contains 14 residues. CDR3 DNA sequence: TGTGCCAGCAGCTTACAGGGTGGACCCTACGAGCAGTACTTC. This translates into CASSLQGGPYEQYF.

The CDR3 DNA is TGTGCCAGCAGCCACGGACTAGCGGGAGTTAGTGGCACAGATACGCAGTATTTT. Protein product: CASSHGLAGVSGTDTQYF. The J gene is TRBJ2-3, the V gene TRBV7-2; TRBD2 agrees at 13 bases. This CDR3 spans 18 amino acids. The trim removed 5 bases at V and 1 base at J, leaving 9 bases unmatched. The germline gives CDR1 SGHTA, CDR2 FQGNSA.

This chain uses TRBV15 with TRBJ2-6; 7 nucleotides line up with TRBD2. The CDR3 totals 16 residues. Germline loops: CDR1 LNHNV, CDR2 YYDKDF (reference sequence). V shed 0 bases and J 2 bases; nucleotides not matched to a gene: 1. CDR3 sequence reads: CATSRDRGAGANVLTF. DNA of the CDR3: TGTGCCACCAGCAGAGATCGGGGGGCTGGGGCCAACGTCCTGACTTTC.

This clone has just a few counts. This chain connects TRBV9 to TRBJ2-2, with TRBD2 as a possible D gene (5 bases). Per germline, CDR1 SGDLS and CDR2 YYNGEE. Trimming stripped 0 bases from V and 6 bases from J, with 12 bases between. The CDR3 runs to 15 residues. CDR3 nucleotides: TGTGCCAGCAGCGTAGCGAGTGGCGGGTCCGGGGAGCTGTTTTTT. Protein sequence: CASSVASGGSGELFF.

This clone occurred a few times. V and J are TRBV10-1 and TRBJ2-7, with 8 bases lining up with TRBD1. The germline V gene has CDR1 WNHNN and CDR2 SYGVQD (reference sequence). The CDR3 covers 16 residues. The trim removed 4 bases at V and 2 bases at J, leaving 10 bases unmatched. This chain's CDR3 is CASSVPLGTGPYEQYF. CDR3 in DNA: TGCGCCAGCAGTGTTCCTCTCGGGACAGGCCCCTACGAGCAGTACTTC.

V usage is TRBV7-3 and J usage is TRBJ2-1; D is undetermined. Trimming cost V 5 bases and J 3 bases, with 5 bases left between them. The CDR3 sequence is 12 residues long. CDR1 and CDR2 from the germline V gene are SGHTA and FQGTGA. The CDR3 is CASSPDYNEQFF. In DNA, the CDR3 is TGTGCCAGCAGCCCGGACTACAATGAGCAGTTCTTC.

The chain combines TRBV30 with TRBJ2-1; D unclear. Germline V lookup: CDR1 GTSNPN, CDR2 SVGIG (reference sequence). The germline V and J ends were trimmed by 2 bases and 7 bases, with 12 bases remaining between them. This CDR3 has 13 residues. CDR3 nucleotide sequence: TGTGCCTGGAGTTTCGGGCTGGGGAATGAGCAGTTCTTC. Protein sequence: CAWSFGLGNEQFF.

The rearrangement joins TRBV5-4 to TRBJ2-2; the D is unclear. The germline gives CDR1 SGHNT, CDR2 YYREEE (reference sequence). Trimming pared 2 bases from V and 4 bases from J, leaving 6 bases between. This CDR3 comprises 13 residues. CDR3 coding DNA: TGTGCCAGCAGCTTTGGAATCACCGGGGAGCTGTTTTTT. Translating it yields CASSFGITGELFF.

The V and J genes are TRBV27 and TRBJ1-4; maybe TRBD1 (5 bases). The CDR3 covers 14 residues. V was cut by 6 bases and J by 8 bases, with 16 bases left in between. The germline gives CDR1 MNHEY, CDR2 SMNVEV (reference sequence). The CDR3 protein is CASREGPRAEKLFF. The CDR3 DNA reads as TGTGCCAGCAGGGAGGGACCCCGGGCCGAAAAACTGTTTTTT.

This sequence joins TRBV5-1 and TRBJ2-5; the match to TRBD1 covers 7 bases. V was clipped by 2 bases and J by 2 bases; unmatched bases: 3. Germline CDR1 and CDR2: SGHRS and YFSETQ. CDR3 length: 14 residues. The CDR3 sequence: CASSFPGQQETQYF. DNA for the CDR3: TGCGCCAGCAGCTTTCCGGGACAGCAAGAGACCCAGTACTTC.

V gene TRBV5-1 combines with J gene TRBJ2-4; D uncertain. The CDR3 contains 16 residues. Trimming left V 0 bases short and J 4 bases short, with 14 bases between. Germline values: CDR1 SGHRS, CDR2 YFSETQ. The CDR3 spells CASSLGLPDRKNIQYF. CDR3 DNA sequence: TGCGCCAGCAGCTTGGGACTTCCCGACCGAAAAAACATTCAGTACTTC.

The V and J genes are TRBV7-2 and TRBJ1-5, with 7 bases aligning to TRBD1. CDR1 SGHTA and CDR2 FQGNSA come from the germline V gene. The CDR3 loop spans 16 amino acids. V was clipped by 1 base and J by 1 base; unmatched bases: 4. The CDR3 DNA sequence: TGTGCCAGCAGCTTAGGACTACAGGGGAGCAATCAGCCCCAGCATTTT. This codes for CASSLGLQGSNQPQHF.

The chain carries TRBV2 and TRBJ1-3; D gene unclear. Trimming shortened V by 6 bases and J by 0 bases, and 15 bases separated the two germline ends. CDR3 length: 16 amino acids. The germline V gene has CDR1 SNHLY and CDR2 FYNNEI. CDR3 amino acids: CASSAFGESSGNTIYF. The CDR3 DNA sequence: TGTGCCAGCAGCGCATTTGGGGAGAGCTCTGGAAACACCATATATTTT.

The chain couples TRBV7-2 to TRBJ2-7; D unclear. The CDR3 runs to 14 residues. V was cut by 2 bases and J by 4 bases, with 12 bases left in between. CDR1 and CDR2 from the germline V gene are SGHTA and FQGNSA. CDR3 DNA sequence: TGTGCCAGCAGCTTACAGGCTGCTTTATACGAGCAGTACTTC. This codes for CASSLQAALYEQYF. The full variable domain, with the rest looked up from reference TRBV7-2 and TRBJ2-7, is GAGVSQSPSNKVTEKGKDVELRCDPISGHTALYWYRQSLGQGLEFLIYFQGNSAPDKSGLPSDRFSAERTGGSVSTLTIQRTQQEDSAVYLCASSLQAALYEQYFGPGTRLTVT.